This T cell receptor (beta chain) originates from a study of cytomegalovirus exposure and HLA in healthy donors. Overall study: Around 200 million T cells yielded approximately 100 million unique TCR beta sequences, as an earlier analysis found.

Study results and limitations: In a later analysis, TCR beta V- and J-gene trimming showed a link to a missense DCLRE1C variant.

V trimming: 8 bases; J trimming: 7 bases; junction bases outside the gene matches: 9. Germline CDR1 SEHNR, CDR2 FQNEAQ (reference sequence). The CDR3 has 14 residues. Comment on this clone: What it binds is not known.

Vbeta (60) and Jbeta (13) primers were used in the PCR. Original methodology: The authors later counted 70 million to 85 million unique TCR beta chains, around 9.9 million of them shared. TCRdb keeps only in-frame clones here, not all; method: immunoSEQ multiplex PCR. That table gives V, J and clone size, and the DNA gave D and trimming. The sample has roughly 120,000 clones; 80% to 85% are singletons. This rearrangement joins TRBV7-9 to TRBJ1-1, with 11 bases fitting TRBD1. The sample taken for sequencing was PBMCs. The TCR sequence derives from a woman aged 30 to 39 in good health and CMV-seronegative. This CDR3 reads CASGPGQGVGEAFF. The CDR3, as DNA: TGTGCCAGCGGCCCGGGACAGGGGGTAGGTGAAGCTTTCTTT.